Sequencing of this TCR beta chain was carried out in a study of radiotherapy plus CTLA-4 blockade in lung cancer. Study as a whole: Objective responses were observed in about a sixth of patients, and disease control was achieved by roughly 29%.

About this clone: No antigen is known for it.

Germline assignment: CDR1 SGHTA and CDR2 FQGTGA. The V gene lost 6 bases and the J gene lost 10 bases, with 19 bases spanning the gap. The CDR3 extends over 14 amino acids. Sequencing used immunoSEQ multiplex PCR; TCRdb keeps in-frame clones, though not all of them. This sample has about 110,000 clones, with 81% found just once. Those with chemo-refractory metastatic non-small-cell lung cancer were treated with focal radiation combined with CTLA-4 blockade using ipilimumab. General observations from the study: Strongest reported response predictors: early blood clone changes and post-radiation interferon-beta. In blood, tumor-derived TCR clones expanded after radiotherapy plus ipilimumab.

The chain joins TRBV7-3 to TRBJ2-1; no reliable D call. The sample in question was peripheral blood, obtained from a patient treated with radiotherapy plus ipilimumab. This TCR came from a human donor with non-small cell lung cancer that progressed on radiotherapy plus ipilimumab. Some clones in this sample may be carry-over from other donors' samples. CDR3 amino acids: CASSPGSTKREQFF. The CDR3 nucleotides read TGTGCCAGCAGTCCCGGGTCCACTAAAAGGGAGCAGTTCTTC.